This T cell receptor beta chain was identified in a study of beta chain features in type 1 diabetes. General study points: Type 1 diabetes patients had TCRB CDR3s that were shorter (moderately but significantly so) in all four CD4+ subsets. Within the patient group, naive, central memory and Treg TCRB repertoires appeared more similar to each other than within healthy donors. For type 1 diabetes patients, VDJ junctions showed fewer insertions and more deletions.

To note about this clone: Its cognate antigen is unknown.

The investigators reverse transcribed all of the isolated RNA, so they sequenced expressed TCRB transcripts. Read counts averaged roughly 3.7 million for samples of naive, central memory and regulatory T cells. The table came from immunoSEQ multiplex PCR; TCRdb's copy has only in-frame clones and leaves some out. The repertoire holds 200,000 to 300,000 clones, with about 14% as singletons. CDR3 length: 13 residues. The V segment lost 4 bases and the J segment 3 bases; nucleotides outside the gene matches: 1. Germline V gene lookup returns CDR1 MNHEY and CDR2 SMNVEV (reference sequence). This sequence joins TRBV27 and TRBJ1-1, with 8 bases aligning to TRBD1. The sample taken for sequencing was naive CD4+ T cells from blood. This TCR was recovered from a man younger than 40 with type 1 diabetes. CDR3 amino acids: CASSWDRYTEAFF. In DNA form, the CDR3 reads TGTGCCAGCAGTTGGGACAGGTACACTGAAGCTTTCTTT.